Listed below are T cell receptor beta chains from one sample, sequenced in a study of blood T cell repertoires in COVID-19. The repertoire was sequenced with immunoSEQ multiplex PCR; TCRdb's copy has only in-frame clones and lacks some. The table lists roughly 500,000 clones, 80% to 90% of them singletons. The specimen was PBMCs or T cells enriched from blood (not recorded which). These TCRs come from a woman aged 55-70 years who had recovered from COVID-19. Each CDR3 is given with its conserved first and last residue. The D gene is left open where the match is weak. A row's size may be missing; if present it is once, few, many or a size class.

v_gene: TRBV9
d_gene: .
abundance: .
j_gene: TRBJ2-2
CDR3aa: CASSSRQGNTGELFF
CDR3nt: TGTGCCAGCAGCTCCCGCCAGGGGAACACCGGGGAGCTGTTTTTT

v_gene: TRBV5-1
d_gene: TRBD1
abundance: few
j_gene: TRBJ1-2
CDR3aa: CASSFDRVNGYTF
CDR3nt: TGCGCCAGCAGCTTCGACAGGGTGAATGGCTACACCTTC

v_gene: TRBV6-2/TRBV6-3
d_gene: .
abundance: .
j_gene: TRBJ1-1
CDR3aa: CASSYLDRSYTEAFF
CDR3nt: TGTGCCAGCAGTTACCTCGACCGGAGCTACACTGAAGCTTTCTTT

v_gene: TRBV21-1
d_gene: .
abundance: once
j_gene: TRBJ2-6
CDR3aa: CASRGRGGRSSGANVLTF
CDR3nt: TGTGCCAGCAGGGGTAGGGGCGGCAGATCCTCTGGGGCCAACGTCCTGACTTTC

v_gene: TRBV15
d_gene: .
abundance: .
j_gene: TRBJ2-3
CDR3aa: CATSREQDTQYF
CDR3nt: TGTGCCACCAGCAGAGAACAGGATACGCAGTATTTT

v_gene: TRBV27
d_gene: .
abundance: .
j_gene: TRBJ1-5
CDR3aa: CASSPRWGDNQPQHF
CDR3nt: TGTGCCAGCAGTCCTAGGTGGGGGGACAATCAGCCCCAGCATTTT

v_gene: TRBV4-2
d_gene: .
abundance: .
j_gene: TRBJ2-3
CDR3aa: CASSQESGGYTDTQYF
CDR3nt: TGTGCCAGCAGCCAAGAAAGCGGCGGTTACACAGATACGCAGTATTTT

v_gene: TRBV24-1
d_gene: TRBD1
abundance: .
j_gene: TRBJ1-2
CDR3aa: CATSDHDRDPNGYTF
CDR3nt: TGTGCCACCAGTGACCATGACAGGGATCCTAATGGCTACACCTTC

v_gene: TRBV6-4
d_gene: TRBD1
abundance: .
j_gene: TRBJ1-4
CDR3aa: CASRGRGRRANEKLFF
CDR3nt: TGTGCCAGCAGGGGCAGGGGGCGCCGGGCTAATGAAAAACTGTTTTTT

v_gene: TRBV11-2
d_gene: .
abundance: .
j_gene: TRBJ1-6
CDR3aa: CASSLWVGQRASPLHF
CDR3nt: TGTGCCAGCAGCTTATGGGTGGGCCAGAGGGCTTCACCCCTCCACTTT

v_gene: TRBV2
d_gene: .
abundance: .
j_gene: TRBJ2-6
CDR3aa: CASSGGEKGSSGANVLTF
CDR3nt: TGTGCCAGCAGTGGAGGAGAGAAAGGGAGCTCTGGGGCCAACGTCCTGACTTTC

v_gene: TRBV2
d_gene: .
abundance: once
j_gene: TRBJ2-6
CDR3aa: CASSEGGTGANVLTF
CDR3nt: TGTGCCAGCAGTGAAGGAGGGACTGGGGCCAACGTCCTGACTTTC

v_gene: TRBV3-1/TRBV3-2
d_gene: TRBD1
abundance: .
j_gene: TRBJ1-1
CDR3aa: CASSQRDRSEAFF
CDR3nt: TGTGCCAGCAGCCAGAGGGACAGGAGTGAAGCTTTCTTT

v_gene: TRBV4-2
d_gene: TRBD1
abundance: .
j_gene: TRBJ1-1
CDR3aa: CASSQGQGSGEAFF
CDR3nt: TGTGCCAGCAGCCAAGGACAGGGGAGCGGTGAAGCTTTCTTT

v_gene: TRBV3-1/TRBV3-2
d_gene: .
abundance: many
j_gene: TRBJ1-2
CDR3aa: CASSQGPYGYTF
CDR3nt: TGTGCCAGCAGCCAAGGGCCTTATGGCTACACCTTC

v_gene: TRBV2
d_gene: .
abundance: .
j_gene: TRBJ2-2
CDR3aa: CASSLQATGTGELFF
CDR3nt: TGTGCCAGCAGCCTACAGGCCACGGGCACCGGGGAGCTGTTTTTT

v_gene: TRBV5-1
d_gene: TRBD2
abundance: .
j_gene: TRBJ2-1
CDR3aa: CASSRLASNNEQFF
CDR3nt: TGCGCCAGCAGCCGACTAGCTTCAAACAATGAGCAGTTCTTC

v_gene: TRBV7-7
d_gene: TRBD2
abundance: .
j_gene: TRBJ2-5
CDR3aa: CASSRTSGGETQYF
CDR3nt: TGTGCCAGCAGCCGGACTAGCGGGGGTGAGACCCAGTACTTC

v_gene: TRBV15
d_gene: TRBD2
abundance: .
j_gene: TRBJ2-1
CDR3aa: CATSREFGGGRYNEQFF
CDR3nt: TGTGCCACCAGCAGAGAGTTTGGCGGGGGGCGGTACAATGAGCAGTTCTTC

v_gene: TRBV3-1/TRBV3-2
d_gene: TRBD1
abundance: few
j_gene: TRBJ1-1
CDR3aa: CASSQEIGGGQNTEAFF
CDR3nt: TGTGCCAGCAGCCAAGAAATAGGGGGCGGGCAAAACACTGAAGCTTTCTTT

v_gene: TRBV18
d_gene: TRBD1
abundance: .
j_gene: TRBJ1-6
CDR3aa: CASSPRDRGISPLHF
CDR3nt: TGTGCCAGCTCTCCCCGGGACAGGGGGATTTCACCCCTCCACTTT

v_gene: TRBV7-2
d_gene: .
abundance: .
j_gene: TRBJ1-5
CDR3aa: CASSLGGGSNQPQHF
CDR3nt: TGTGCCAGCAGCTTAGGAGGGGGTAGCAATCAGCCCCAGCATTTT

v_gene: TRBV27
d_gene: .
abundance: .
j_gene: TRBJ1-6
CDR3aa: CASKQGSPYNSPLHF
CDR3nt: TGTGCCAGCAAACAGGGTTCCCCCTATAATTCACCCCTCCACTTT

v_gene: TRBV2
d_gene: .
abundance: .
j_gene: TRBJ1-5
CDR3aa: CASRLHGQSQPQHF
CDR3nt: TGTGCCAGCAGACTACATGGACAGTCCCAGCCCCAGCATTTT

v_gene: TRBV5-1
d_gene: .
abundance: .
j_gene: TRBJ1-2
CDR3aa: CASSLVAVSNYGYTF
CDR3nt: TGCGCCAGCAGCTTGGTCGCAGTTTCTAACTATGGCTACACCTTC

v_gene: TRBV24-1
d_gene: TRBD1
abundance: once
j_gene: TRBJ1-4
CDR3aa: CATSDFTGTGEVKLFF
CDR3nt: TGTGCCACCAGTGATTTTACCGGGACAGGGGAGGTAAAACTGTTTTTT

v_gene: TRBV5-8
d_gene: TRBD1
abundance: .
j_gene: TRBJ2-7
CDR3aa: CASSFDKAGGPQYF
CDR3nt: TGTGCCAGCAGCTTCGACAAAGCAGGGGGCCCGCAGTACTTC

v_gene: TRBV27
d_gene: TRBD2
abundance: once
j_gene: TRBJ2-7
CDR3aa: CASSPLGRASYEQYF
CDR3nt: TGTGCCAGCAGTCCCTTAGGGAGGGCCTCCTACGAGCAGTACTTC

v_gene: TRBV5-5
d_gene: .
abundance: .
j_gene: TRBJ1-6
CDR3aa: CASSLVLNSPLHF
CDR3nt: TGTGCCAGCAGCTTGGTTCTCAATTCACCCCTCCACTTT

v_gene: TRBV7-2
d_gene: .
abundance: .
j_gene: TRBJ1-1
CDR3aa: CASSLQAEGTEAFF
CDR3nt: TGTGCCAGCAGCTTACAGGCCGAGGGCACTGAAGCTTTCTTT

v_gene: TRBV2
d_gene: .
abundance: .
j_gene: TRBJ1-4
CDR3aa: CASSDPGQSGKLFF
CDR3nt: TGTGCCAGCAGTGATCCTGGACAGAGCGGAAAACTGTTTTTT

v_gene: TRBV7-2
d_gene: .
abundance: .
j_gene: TRBJ2-3
CDR3aa: CASRPAGGSTDTQYF
CDR3nt: TGTGCCAGCAGGCCGGCCGGGGGAAGCACAGATACGCAGTATTTT

v_gene: TRBV19
d_gene: .
abundance: .
j_gene: TRBJ1-5
CDR3aa: CASRGFAGPSHF
CDR3nt: TGTGCCAGTAGGGGTTTTGCGGGGCCCTCGCATTTT

v_gene: TRBV9
d_gene: .
abundance: .
j_gene: TRBJ1-3
CDR3aa: CASSVATGSGNTIYF
CDR3nt: TGTGCCAGCAGCGTAGCAACAGGGTCGGGAAACACCATATATTTT

v_gene: TRBV27
d_gene: TRBD2
abundance: .
j_gene: TRBJ2-1
CDR3aa: CASSLGLAGVYNEQFF
CDR3nt: TGTGCCAGCAGTTTGGGGCTAGCGGGGGTTTACAATGAGCAGTTCTTC

v_gene: TRBV18
d_gene: .
abundance: once
j_gene: TRBJ2-7
CDR3aa: CASSLQGTSSSYEQYF
CDR3nt: TGTGCCAGCTCACTACAGGGAACAAGTAGCTCCTACGAGCAGTACTTC